Each of the 23 T cell receptor beta chains below was sequenced from the same sample in a study of cytomegalovirus exposure and HLA in healthy donors. 60 Vbeta and 13 Jbeta primers were used in PCR. Libraries were prepared by immunoSEQ multiplex PCR; TCRdb keeps only in-frame clonotypes and omits some of them. Of 90,000 to 140,000 clones in the sample, less than 85% were seen once. Sequencing input: PBMCs. The origin of the receptors is a man aged 35 to 55 in good health and CMV-seropositive.

CDR3 in amino acids: CASSLATGGQPQHF. For the CDR3, the DNA is TGTGCCAGCAGCTTAGCGACCGGCGGTCAGCCCCAGCATTTT. V gene TRBV7-2 combines with J gene TRBJ1-5; D ambiguous. There are 14 residues in the CDR3. V gave up 0 bases and J gave up 6 bases, with 9 bases separating them. CDR1 and CDR2 (germline): SGHTA, FQGNSA.

This clone was counted once. The gene calls are TRBV5-1 and TRBJ2-7; TRBD1 matches 12 bases. The germline gives CDR1 SGHRS, CDR2 YFSETQ. Trimming at V came to 6 bases and at J to 3 bases, leaving 7 bases not matched to a gene. This CDR3 has 15 residues. CDR3 protein: CASKFGTGGLYEQYF. DNA for the CDR3: TGCGCCAGCAAATTCGGGACAGGGGGCCTCTACGAGCAGTACTTC.

The V call is TRBV7-3, the J call TRBJ2-1; the D gene is possibly TRBD2 (6 bases). The CDR3 contains 16 residues. Germline-derived CDR1 and CDR2 are SGHTA and FQGTGA. The V and J ends lost 2 bases and 4 bases respectively, with 15 bases between them. This CDR3 is CASSLRGGNTYNEQFF. The CDR3 region has the DNA TGTGCCAGCAGCTTACGAGGCGGGAATACGTACAATGAGCAGTTCTTC. Full variable domain (missing parts from reference TRBV7-3 and TRBJ2-1): GAGVSQTPSNKVTEKGKYVELRCDPISGHTALYWYRQSLGQGPEFLIYFQGTGAADDSGLPNDRFFAVRPEGSVSTLKIQRTERGDSAVYLCASSLRGGNTYNEQFFGPGTRLTVL.

The J gene is TRBJ1-1, the V gene TRBV9; no firm D call. Trimming left V 3 bases short and J 1 base short, with 13 bases between. Germline values: CDR1 SGDLS, CDR2 YYNGEE. The CDR3 consists of 15 residues. The CDR3 region has the DNA TGTGCCAGCAGCGCCGACGGGAGAAGGAACACTGAAGCTTTCTTT. It is translated as CASSADGRRNTEAFF.

The J gene is TRBJ2-5, the V gene TRBV7-6; 10 nucleotides line up with TRBD2. The CDR3 is made up of 17 amino acids. With 3 bases clipped from V and 5 bases from J, the junction kept 12 bases outside the gene matches. The germline gives CDR1 SGHVS, CDR2 FNYEAQ. The CDR3 region has the DNA TGTGCCAGCAGCTTTGGCGCTAGCGGGGGAATATGGGAGACCCAGTACTTC. Protein product: CASSFGASGGIWETQYF.

The sample holds a few counts of this clone. The chain joins TRBV30 to TRBJ1-2; D perhaps matches TRBD1 (5 bases). The CDR3 covers 14 residues. Germline CDR1 and CDR2: GTSNPN and SVGIG (reference sequence). V dropped 3 bases and J dropped 4 bases, with 15 bases sitting between them. The CDR3 nucleotides read TGTGCCTGGAGGGGACCGGGGAGGGTCTATGGCTACACCTTC. Translating gives CAWRGPGRVYGYTF.

This clone was detected only once. V usage is TRBV19 and J usage is TRBJ2-5, with 8 bases matching TRBD1. The CDR3 is made up of 15 amino acids. The germline gives CDR1 LNHDA, CDR2 SQIVND (reference sequence). The V and J ends lost 6 bases and 5 bases, in that order; junction bases with no gene match: 11. The CDR3 loop is CASSSWDRYGETQYF. The CDR3 coding sequence is TGTGCCAGTAGCTCCTGGGACAGGTACGGGGAGACCCAGTACTTC.

The chain couples TRBV19 to TRBJ1-2, with TRBD1 identical over 8 bases. CDR3 length: 13 residues. Germline V gives CDR1 LNHDA, CDR2 SQIVND (reference sequence). V shed 5 bases and J 4 bases; nucleotides not matched to a gene: 3. Written as DNA, the CDR3 is TGTGCCAGTAGTCCTACAGGGGGCTATGGCTACACCTTC. Its translation: CASSPTGGYGYTF.

V is TRBV2 and J is TRBJ2-1, with 7 bases identical to TRBD2. This CDR3 is 15 amino acids long. The trim removed 7 bases at V and 8 bases at J, leaving 14 bases unmatched. Germline assignment: CDR1 SNHLY and CDR2 FYNNEI. The CDR3: CASTESGTRSYEQFF. The CDR3 DNA follows: TGTGCCAGCACCGAGAGCGGGACCAGGTCCTATGAGCAGTTCTTC.

The rearrangement links TRBV30 to TRBJ1-5; possible D gene TRBD1, 5 bases. The length of the CDR3 is 14 residues. Germline V gives CDR1 GTSNPN, CDR2 SVGIG (reference sequence). The germline V and J ends were trimmed by 8 bases and 0 bases, with 14 bases remaining between them. The CDR3 loop is CAHPYRPSNQPQHF. The CDR3, as DNA: TGTGCCCACCCTTACAGGCCTAGCAATCAGCCCCAGCATTTT.

The chain employs TRBV9 and TRBJ2-5; a weak D match, TRBD1 (6 bases). The J call may not be correct, given that the DNA end is closer to TRBJ2-7. This CDR3 contains 15 residues. In germline, CDR1 is SGDLS, CDR2 YYNGEE. CDR3 coding DNA: TGTGCCAGCAGCGCCCGATCGGACAGTGGGTACGAGCAGTACTTC. Protein sequence: CASSARSDSGYEQYF.

The CDR3 loop reads CASSPNRGGETQYF. CDR3 DNA: TGTGCCAGCTCACCGAACAGGGGGGGAGAGACCCAGTACTTC. The rearrangement links TRBV18 to TRBJ2-5; D is perhaps TRBD1 (8 bases). V dropped 3 bases and J dropped 4 bases, with 12 bases sitting between them. Per the germline V gene, CDR1 is KGHSH and CDR2 is LQKENI. This CDR3 has 14 amino acids.

This clone came up a few times. V gene TRBV11-2 combines with J gene TRBJ1-3; D ambiguous. The CDR3 runs 15 residues. Germline loops: CDR1 SGHAT, CDR2 FQNNGV. V gave up 3 bases and J gave up 1 base, with 10 bases separating them. The chain's CDR3 is CASSFDAGSGNTIYF. The DNA for the CDR3 is TGTGCCAGCAGCTTCGATGCAGGTTCTGGAAACACCATATATTTT.

In the case of this clone: Mismatch with germline at one junction end may stem from a read error. The rearrangement uses TRBV9 and TRBJ2-2, with 10 bases identical to TRBD2. The CDR3 totals 18 residues. Germline CDR1 is SGDLS and CDR2 is YYNGEE. In DNA, the CDR3 is TGTGCCAGCAGCCCCTACACGACTAGCGGGTTCGTCACCAGGGAGCTGTTTTTT. Translating gives CASSPYTTSGFVTRELFF.

V and J are TRBV19 and TRBJ2-7, with D possibly matching TRBD1 (5 bases). The CDR3 extends over 12 amino acids. Germline V gene data show CDR1 as LNHDA and CDR2 as SQIVND (reference sequence). V was clipped by 8 bases and J by 2 bases, with 10 bases between them. The DNA for the CDR3 is TGTGCCAGTTCAGGGTCCGCCTACGAGCAGTACTTC. Protein: CASSGSAYEQYF.

The rearrangement joins TRBV5-4 to TRBJ2-1; D unresolved. V dropped 2 bases and J dropped 9 bases, with 9 bases sitting between them. CDR1 and CDR2 (germline): SGHNT, YYREEE (reference sequence). CDR3 length equals 12 residues. The CDR3, as DNA: TGTGCCAGCAGCTTACAGCACGGTGAGCAGTTCTTC. Encoded protein: CASSLQHGEQFF. The full variable domain, completed using reference TRBV5-4 and TRBJ2-1, is ETGVTQSPTHLIKTRGQQVTLRCSSQSGHNTVSWYQQALGQGPQFIFQYYREEENGRGNFPPRFSGLQFPNYSSELNVNALELDDSALYLCASSLQHGEQFFGPGTRLTVL.

The V and J genes are TRBV6-5 and TRBJ2-5, with 8 bases lining up with TRBD1. This CDR3 contains 15 residues. Trimming at V came to 6 bases and at J to 0 bases, leaving 6 bases not matched to a gene. Looked up from germline, CDR1 is MNHEY and CDR2 is SVGAGI. CDR3 region: CASSLTGGNQETQYF. CDR3 in DNA: TGTGCCAGCAGCCTTACAGGGGGGAACCAAGAGACCCAGTACTTC.

This rearrangement joins TRBV27 to TRBJ1-6, with unresolved D. This CDR3 has 12 residues. CDR1 and CDR2 from the germline V gene are MNHEY and SMNVEV (reference sequence). V was cut by 2 bases and J by 7 bases, with 3 bases left in between. Here the CDR3 DNA reads TGTGCCAGCAGTTTACTAAATTCACCCCTCCACTTT. Its translation: CASSLLNSPLHF.

V is TRBV6-1 and J is TRBJ1-2, with 8 bases identical to TRBD1. From germline, CDR1 is MNHNS and CDR2 SASEGT. The CDR3 spans 15 residues. V trimming: 2 bases; J trimming: 13 bases; junction bases outside the gene matches: 15. CDR3 protein: CASSERKTGQGFFTF. As DNA, the CDR3 is TGTGCCAGCAGTGAACGAAAGACCGGACAGGGCTTTTTCACCTTC.

The chain has TRBV7-9 and TRBJ2-5; D gene uncertain. Trimming shortened V by 5 bases and J by 5 bases, and 12 bases separated the two germline ends. This CDR3 contains 13 residues. The V gene's germline CDR1 is SEHNR and CDR2 FQNEAQ (reference sequence). CDR3 sequence: CASSPPSRETQYF. The CDR3 DNA sequence: TGTGCCAGCAGCCCACCCTCCCGGGAGACCCAGTACTTC.

This clone turned up a few times. The junction does not match germline at one end; this may be a read error. The chain carries TRBV18 and TRBJ1-2, with D hard to call. This CDR3 comprises 13 residues. Germline lookup yields CDR1 KGHSH and CDR2 LQKENI. The CDR3 protein is CASSPPVHYRYTF. The CDR3 nucleotides are TGTGCCAGCTCACCACCGGTACACTATCGCTACACCTTC.

J is TRBJ2-5 and V is TRBV10-3, with 10 positions matching TRBD1. V lost 6 bases to trimming and J lost 2 bases; unmatched junction nucleotides: 6. The CDR3 has 15 residues. Germline lookup yields CDR1 ENHRY and CDR2 SYGVKD. For the CDR3, the DNA is TGTGCCATCAGCCCCGGGACAGGGGTACAAGAGACCCAGTACTTC. This sequence encodes CAISPGTGVQETQYF.

The chain links TRBV4-1 to TRBJ2-1, with 7 bases identical to TRBD1. After removal of 3 bases from V and 5 bases from J, the junction contained 13 bases not matched to a gene. Germline-derived CDR1 and CDR2 are MGHRA and YSYEKL. This CDR3 has 17 amino acids. CDR3 nucleotide sequence: TGCGCCAGCAGCCAGGGGCTGTTCGCCCAGGGGGACAATGAGCAGTTCTTC. Protein product: CASSQGLFAQGDNEQFF.